This T cell receptor (beta chain) was recovered during a study of technical replicates of blood from a few donors. The assay was immunoSEQ multiplex PCR, and TCRdb's table has in-frame clones only and misses some. This table holds just over 80,000 clones, just over 95% found once. The sample comprised T cells isolated from PBMCs. The source is a human donor in good health.

The CDR3 here is CASSALGGTGNTIYF. CDR3 bases: TGTGCCAGCAGCGCCCTCGGGGGAACTGGAAACACCATATATTTT. This chain uses TRBV9 with TRBJ1-3; possible D gene TRBD1, 5 bases. The V gene's germline CDR1 is SGDLS and CDR2 YYNGEE. Trimming cost V 3 bases and J 2 bases, with 12 bases left between them. The CDR3 covers 15 residues.